The 24 T cell receptor beta chains below were found in one sample sequenced in a study of cytomegalovirus exposure and HLA in healthy donors. 13 Jbeta primers and 60 Vbeta primers were used for the PCR. Using immunoSEQ multiplex PCR, the repertoire was profiled, and TCRdb retains in-frame clones only, with some absent. The profile shows under 100,000 clones, around 81% of them singletons. Sequencing was done on a sample of PBMCs. Receptors were obtained from a man aged 18 to 30 in good health and CMV-seropositive.

This clone has just one count. The V gene is TRBV2, the J gene TRBJ2-1, with 12 bases identical to TRBD2. The germline CDR1 and CDR2 sequences are SNHLY and FYNNEI. With 3 bases clipped from V and 5 bases from J, the junction kept 2 bases outside the gene matches. The CDR3 has 15 amino acids. The CDR3, as DNA: TGTGCCAGCAGTGAGCCTAGCGGGAGGGACAATGAGCAGTTCTTC. Its translation is CASSEPSGRDNEQFF.

The genes are TRBV6-1 and TRBJ1-5; 9 bases agree with TRBD1. Germline V gene data show CDR1 as MNHNS and CDR2 as SASEGT. V trimming: 4 bases; J trimming: 4 bases; junction bases outside the gene matches: 8. The CDR3 has 16 residues. The CDR3 DNA reads as TGTGCCAGCAGTGCACTACCGGGACAGGGTAATCAGCCCCAGCATTTT. Protein sequence: CASSALPGQGNQPQHF.

This chain uses TRBV6-1 with TRBJ2-5; possibly TRBD2 for D (6 bases). Looked up from germline, CDR1 is MNHNS and CDR2 is SASEGT. V was pared by 2 bases and J by 5 bases, with 15 bases between. The length of the CDR3 is 15 residues. CDR3 amino acids: CASSEWLEGRETQYF. The CDR3 region has the DNA TGTGCCAGCAGTGAATGGTTGGAGGGACGGGAGACCCAGTACTTC.

This chain joins TRBV29-1 and TRBJ1-2, with 9 nucleotides matching TRBD1. The junction had 6 bases not matched to a gene; V was cut back by 4 bases and J by 0 bases. This CDR3 comprises 15 residues. The germline CDR1 and CDR2 sequences are SQVTM and ANQGSEA. The CDR3 bases are TGCAGCGTTGTTGCCGGGACAGGGACTAACTATGGCTACACCTTC. It encodes CSVVAGTGTNYGYTF.

The chain carries TRBV9 and TRBJ1-1; possibly TRBD1 for D (5 bases). The CDR3 is 15 amino acids. Germline values: CDR1 SGDLS, CDR2 YYNGEE. V was trimmed by 3 bases and J by 0 bases, leaving 12 bases between them. DNA of the CDR3: TGTGCCAGCAGCGCCGGGGGACTATTGAACACTGAAGCTTTCTTT. Protein sequence: CASSAGGLLNTEAFF.

The genes are TRBV2 and TRBJ1-1; 7 nucleotides align to TRBD1. J was trimmed by 1 base and V by 5 bases; bases with no gene match: 4. The germline V gene has CDR1 SNHLY and CDR2 FYNNEI. The CDR3 is 14 amino acids. CDR3 region: CASSWSGGNTEAFF. The CDR3 DNA sequence: TGTGCCAGCAGTTGGTCAGGGGGGAACACTGAAGCTTTCTTT.

This sequence joins TRBV4-1 and TRBJ2-7, with D perhaps TRBD2 (6 bases). The CDR3 covers 15 residues. CDR1 and CDR2 (germline): MGHRA, YSYEKL. Between the trimmed V and J ends, which lost 4 bases and 3 bases, there was a span of 16 bases. The chain's CDR3 is CASSLVPGLGYEQYF. Here the CDR3 DNA reads TGCGCCAGCAGCCTTGTACCGGGACTCGGCTACGAGCAGTACTTC.

The CDR3 spells CASEPYHRGTYGYTF. The CDR3 DNA follows: TGTGCCAGCGAGCCATACCACAGGGGCACCTATGGCTACACCTTC. This sequence joins TRBV28 and TRBJ1-2; 7 nucleotides line up with TRBD1. The germline V gene encodes CDR1 MDHEN and CDR2 SYDVKM. V dropped 8 bases and J dropped 4; count of bases not matched to a gene: 13. The CDR3 covers 15 residues.

The chain couples TRBV7-9 to TRBJ2-5; 7 bases line up with TRBD1. Looked up from germline, CDR1 is SEHNR and CDR2 is FQNEAQ (reference sequence). The CDR3 consists of 15 residues. V dropped 5 bases and J dropped 4; count of bases not matched to a gene: 10. The CDR3 sequence is CASSANRGRSETQYF. DNA for the CDR3: TGTGCCAGCAGCGCCAACAGGGGTCGGTCAGAGACCCAGTACTTC. Filled out from reference TRBV7-9 and TRBJ2-5, the complete variable domain reads DTGVSQNPRHKITKRGQNVTFRCDPISEHNRLYWYRQTLGQGPEFLTYFQNEAQLEKSRLLSDRFSAERPKGSFSTLEIQRTEQGDSAMYLCASSANRGRSETQYFGPGTRLLVL.

The chain carries TRBV4-2 and TRBJ2-1; 10 nucleotides line up with TRBD2. V gave up 3 bases and J gave up 2 bases; unmatched junction bases: 7. The germline gives CDR1 LGHNA, CDR2 YNFKEQ. The CDR3 totals 17 residues. The CDR3 DNA follows: TGTGCCAGCAGCCAGGCGGACCTAGCGGGAGCCTACAATGAGCAGTTCTTC. Its translation: CASSQADLAGAYNEQFF.

There are a few counts of this clone. V gene TRBV10-3 combines with J gene TRBJ2-7; 10 bases agree with TRBD1. This CDR3 has 13 residues. Per the germline V gene, CDR1 is ENHRY and CDR2 is SYGVKD. J lost 4 bases, V lost 4 bases, and 1 base had no gene match. The CDR3 sequence: CAISGQGAYEQYF. CDR3 sequence (DNA): TGTGCCATCAGTGGACAGGGGGCGTACGAGCAGTACTTC.

CDR3 sequence: CASSLWQGKTEQFF. The CDR3, as DNA: TGCGCCAGCAGCTTGTGGCAGGGAAAAACGGAGCAGTTCTTC. This chain links TRBV5-1 with TRBJ2-1; D possibly corresponds to TRBD1 (5 bases). Germline V gene sequence: CDR1 SGHRS, CDR2 YFSETQ. Trimming took off 1 base at V and 10 bases at J, with 15 bases between the two ends. The CDR3 runs 14 residues.

This clone was counted once. The rearrangement joins TRBV18 to TRBJ2-2, with TRBD2 matching 9 bases. The CDR3 totals 14 residues. The V segment lost 3 bases and the J segment 9 bases; nucleotides outside the gene matches: 5. Looked up from germline, CDR1 is KGHSH and CDR2 is LQKENI. The CDR3 DNA follows: TGTGCCAGCTCACCCGGGCTAGCGGGATGGGAGCTGTTTTTT. The encoded protein is CASSPGLAGWELFF.

This clone was counted a few times. The gene calls are TRBV5-1 and TRBJ1-1; D gene ambiguous. This CDR3 comprises 14 residues. Deletions cut 0 bases from V and 0 bases from J, with 6 bases between. Per germline, CDR1 SGHRS and CDR2 YFSETQ. CDR3 loop: CASSLDKMNTEAFF. The CDR3 DNA sequence: TGCGCCAGCAGCTTGGACAAAATGAACACTGAAGCTTTCTTT.

Only a few counts were recorded for this clone. The chain couples TRBV4-1 to TRBJ1-1; D is unclear. Germline lookup yields CDR1 MGHRA and CDR2 YSYEKL. Trimming cost V 2 bases and J 1 base, with 5 bases left between them. The CDR3 extends over 13 amino acids. The CDR3 here is CASSQRENTEAFF. CDR3 DNA sequence: TGCGCCAGCAGCCAACGGGAGAACACTGAAGCTTTCTTT.

As to this clone: The sample holds other DNA sequences that translate to the same CDR3. The chain employs TRBV9 and TRBJ2-7, with 7 positions matching TRBD1. Germline-derived CDR1 and CDR2 are SGDLS and YYNGEE. The junction had 4 bases not matched to a gene; V was cut back by 4 bases and J by 0 bases. This CDR3 is built from 14 residues. CDR3 in amino acids: CASSPRQGSYEQYF. For the CDR3, the DNA is TGTGCCAGCAGCCCCCGACAGGGCTCCTACGAGCAGTACTTC.

The V call is TRBV10-2, the J call TRBJ2-2; 11 bases are shared with TRBD2. Losses at the gene ends were 5 bases for V and 2 bases for J; bases not matched to a gene: 4. Germline V lookup: CDR1 WSHSY, CDR2 SAAADI. The CDR3 length is 16 residues. For the CDR3, the DNA is TGCGCCAGCAGTAAGACTAGCGGGGCTAACACCGGGGAGCTGTTTTTT. Encoded protein: CASSKTSGANTGELFF.

J is TRBJ1-5 and V is TRBV10-3; a weak D match, TRBD1 (5 bases). This CDR3 has 12 amino acids. Trimming took 3 bases from V and 5 from J, leaving 5 bases between them. Germline lookup yields CDR1 ENHRY and CDR2 SYGVKD. CDR3: CAISEGDQPQHF. CDR3 DNA: TGTGCCATCAGTGAAGGGGATCAGCCCCAGCATTTT.

This clone was seen a few times. The CDR3 loop reads CASSPGGQPQHF. CDR3 sequence (DNA): TGTGCCAGCAGTCCAGGGGGTCAGCCCCAGCATTTT. The chain joins TRBV28 to TRBJ1-5, with 7 bases matching TRBD1. The CDR3 has 12 residues. Germline CDR1 MDHEN, CDR2 SYDVKM. Trimming at V came to 5 bases and at J to 6 bases, leaving 1 base not matched to a gene.

The CDR3 protein is CASRYSGRRGEQYF. CDR3 bases: TGTGCCAGCAGATATAGCGGGAGAAGGGGAGAGCAGTACTTC. This chain links TRBV6-5 with TRBJ2-7, with 9 bases aligning to TRBD2. Germline assignment: CDR1 MNHEY and CDR2 SVGAGI. This CDR3 contains 14 residues. V shed 6 bases and J 7 bases; nucleotides not matched to a gene: 10.

V and J are TRBV7-6 and TRBJ2-3, with TRBD1 matching over 7 bases. V shed 5 bases, J shed 0 bases, and the junction held 2 bases outside the gene matches. CDR3 length: 14 residues. Germline loops: CDR1 SGHVS, CDR2 FNYEAQ. In DNA form, the CDR3 reads TGTGCCAGCAGCCAAGGGGGCAGCACAGATACGCAGTATTTT. Protein product: CASSQGGSTDTQYF. The full variable domain, in which reference TRBV7-6 and TRBJ2-3 provide the parts outside the CDR3, is GAGVSQSPRYKVTKRGQDVALRCDPISGHVSLYWYRQALGQGPEFLTYFNYEAQQDKSGLPNDRFSAERPEGSISTLTIQRTEQRDSAMYRCASSQGGSTDTQYFGPGTRLTVL.

The chain is built from TRBV10-3 and TRBJ2-2, with D maybe TRBD1 (5 bases). CDR1 is ENHRY, CDR2 SYGVKD, per germline. Trimming took off 4 bases at V and 2 bases at J, with 14 bases between the two ends. This CDR3 contains 16 residues. The DNA for the CDR3 is TGTGCCATCAGTGCCGATCAGGGCCTCAACACCGGGGAGCTGTTTTTT. Translation: CAISADQGLNTGELFF.

The rearrangement uses TRBV6-5 and TRBJ2-7; D unresolved. This CDR3 contains 15 residues. V lost 2 bases and J lost 3, with 14 bases in between. Germline lookup yields CDR1 MNHEY and CDR2 SVGAGI. The CDR3 region has the DNA TGTGCCAGCAGTTACAACGCTCCTGCGTACTACGAGCAGTACTTC. Translated, it gives CASSYNAPAYYEQYF.

This clone appeared once. In DNA, the CDR3 is TGTGCCAGCAGACCTAGCGGGTGGAACACCGGGGAGCTGTTTTTT. Translated: CASRPSGWNTGELFF. This rearrangement joins TRBV5-4 to TRBJ2-2; 8 bases are a match to TRBD2. Unmatched junction bases numbered 4, after V lost 5 bases and J lost 1 base. CDR1 is SGHNT and CDR2 is YYREEE in the germline V gene (reference sequence). The CDR3 covers 15 residues.